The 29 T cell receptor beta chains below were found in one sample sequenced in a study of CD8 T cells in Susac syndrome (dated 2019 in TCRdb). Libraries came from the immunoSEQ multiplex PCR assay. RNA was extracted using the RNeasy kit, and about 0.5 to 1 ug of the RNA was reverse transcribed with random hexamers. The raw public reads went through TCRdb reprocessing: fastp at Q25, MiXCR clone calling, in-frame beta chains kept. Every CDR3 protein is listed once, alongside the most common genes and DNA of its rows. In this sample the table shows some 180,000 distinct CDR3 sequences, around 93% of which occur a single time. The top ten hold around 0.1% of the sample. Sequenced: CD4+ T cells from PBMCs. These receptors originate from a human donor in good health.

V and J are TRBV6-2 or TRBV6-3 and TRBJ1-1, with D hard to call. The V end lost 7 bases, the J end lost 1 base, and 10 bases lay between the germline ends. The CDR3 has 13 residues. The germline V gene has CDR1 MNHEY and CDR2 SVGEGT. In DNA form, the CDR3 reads TGTGCCAGCACCCGGAGGAAGAACACTGAAGCTTTCTTT. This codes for CASTRRKNTEAFF.

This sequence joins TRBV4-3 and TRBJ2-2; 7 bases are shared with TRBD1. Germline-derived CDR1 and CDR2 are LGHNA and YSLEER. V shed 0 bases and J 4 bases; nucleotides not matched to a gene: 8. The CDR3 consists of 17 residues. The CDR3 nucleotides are TGCGCCAGCAGCCAAGAGCGGATGGGGACAGTCACCGGGGAGCTGTTTTTT. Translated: CASSQERMGTVTGELFF.

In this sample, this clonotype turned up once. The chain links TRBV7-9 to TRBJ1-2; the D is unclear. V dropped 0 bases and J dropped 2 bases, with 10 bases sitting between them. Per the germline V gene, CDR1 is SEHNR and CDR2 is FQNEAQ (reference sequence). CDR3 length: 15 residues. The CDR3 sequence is CASSLAVGLNYGYTF. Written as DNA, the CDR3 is TGTGCCAGCAGCTTAGCCGTCGGGCTAAACTATGGCTACACCTTC.

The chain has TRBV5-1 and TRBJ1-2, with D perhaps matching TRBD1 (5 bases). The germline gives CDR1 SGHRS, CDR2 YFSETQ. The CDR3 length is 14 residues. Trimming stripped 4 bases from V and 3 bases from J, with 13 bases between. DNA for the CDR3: TGCGCCAGCAGCCCAGCTTCAGGGCACTATGGCTACACCTTC. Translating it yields CASSPASGHYGYTF.

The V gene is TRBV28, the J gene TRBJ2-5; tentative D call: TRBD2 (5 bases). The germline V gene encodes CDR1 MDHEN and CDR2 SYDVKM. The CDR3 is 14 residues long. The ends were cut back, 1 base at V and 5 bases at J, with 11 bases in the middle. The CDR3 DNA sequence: TGTGCCAGCAGTTTATCGGCTAGCTGGGAGACCCAGTACTTC. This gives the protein CASSLSASWETQYF.

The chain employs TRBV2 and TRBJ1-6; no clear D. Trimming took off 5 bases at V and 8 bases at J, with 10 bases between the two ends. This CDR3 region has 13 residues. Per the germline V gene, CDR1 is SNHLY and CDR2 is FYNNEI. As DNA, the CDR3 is TGTGCCAGCAGTCCCCTTATGGATTCACCCCTCCACTTT. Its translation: CASSPLMDSPLHF.

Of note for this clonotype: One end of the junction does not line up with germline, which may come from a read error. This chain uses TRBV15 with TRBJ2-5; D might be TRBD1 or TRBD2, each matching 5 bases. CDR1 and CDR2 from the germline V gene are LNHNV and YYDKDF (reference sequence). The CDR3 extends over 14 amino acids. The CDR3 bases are TGTGCCACCAGCTTGTCCCGGGGCCAAGGGACCCAGTACTTC. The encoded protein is CATSLSRGQGTQYF.

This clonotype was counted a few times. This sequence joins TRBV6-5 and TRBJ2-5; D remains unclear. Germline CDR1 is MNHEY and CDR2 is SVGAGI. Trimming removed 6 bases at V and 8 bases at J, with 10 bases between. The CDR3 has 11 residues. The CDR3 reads CASRVQDTQYF. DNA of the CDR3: TGTGCCAGCAGGGTTCAGGACACCCAGTACTTC.

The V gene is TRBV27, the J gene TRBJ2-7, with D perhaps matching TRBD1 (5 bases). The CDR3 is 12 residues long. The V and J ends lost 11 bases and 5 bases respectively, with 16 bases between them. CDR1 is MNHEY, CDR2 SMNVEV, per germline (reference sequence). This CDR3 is CAAGRAGNEQYF. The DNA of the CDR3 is TGTGCCGCCGGCCGTGCAGGGAACGAGCAGTACTTC.

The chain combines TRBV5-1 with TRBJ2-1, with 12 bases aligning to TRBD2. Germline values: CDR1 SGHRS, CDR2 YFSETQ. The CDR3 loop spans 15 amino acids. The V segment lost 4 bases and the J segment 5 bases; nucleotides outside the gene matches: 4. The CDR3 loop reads CASSRLAGGNNEQFF. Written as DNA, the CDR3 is TGCGCCAGCAGCCGGCTAGCGGGGGGGAACAATGAGCAGTTCTTC.

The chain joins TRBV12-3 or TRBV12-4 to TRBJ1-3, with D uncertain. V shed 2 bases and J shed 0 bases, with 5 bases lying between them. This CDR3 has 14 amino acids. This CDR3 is CASSLSSSGNTIYF. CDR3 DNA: TGTGCCAGCAGTTTAAGTTCCTCTGGAAACACCATATATTTT.

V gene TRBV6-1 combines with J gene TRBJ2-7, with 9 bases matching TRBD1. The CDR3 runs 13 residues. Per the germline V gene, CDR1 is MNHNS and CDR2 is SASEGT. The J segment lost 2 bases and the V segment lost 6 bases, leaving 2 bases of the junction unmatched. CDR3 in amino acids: CASSTGGTYEQYV. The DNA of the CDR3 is TGTGCCAGCAGCACAGGGGGCACCTACGAGCAGTACGTC.

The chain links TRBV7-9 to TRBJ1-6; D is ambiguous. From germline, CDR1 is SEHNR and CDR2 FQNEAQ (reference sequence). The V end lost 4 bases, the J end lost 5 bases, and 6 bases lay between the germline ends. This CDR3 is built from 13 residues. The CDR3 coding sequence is TGTGCCAGCAGCTCAGCCCATAATTCACCCCTCCACTTT. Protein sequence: CASSSAHNSPLHF.

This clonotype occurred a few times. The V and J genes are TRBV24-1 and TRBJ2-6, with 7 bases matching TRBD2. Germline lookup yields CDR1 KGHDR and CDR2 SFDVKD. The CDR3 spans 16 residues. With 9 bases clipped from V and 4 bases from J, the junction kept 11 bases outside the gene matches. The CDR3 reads CATGGDVRAGANVLTF. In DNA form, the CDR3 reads TGTGCCACCGGGGGGGACGTCCGGGCCGGGGCCAACGTCCTGACTTTC.

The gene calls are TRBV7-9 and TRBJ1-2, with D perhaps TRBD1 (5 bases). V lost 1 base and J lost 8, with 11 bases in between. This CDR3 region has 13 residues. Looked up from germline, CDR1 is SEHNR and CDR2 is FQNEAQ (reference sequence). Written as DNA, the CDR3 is TGTGCCAGCAGCTTAGACGTGACAGTCGGCTACACCTTC. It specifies CASSLDVTVGYTF.

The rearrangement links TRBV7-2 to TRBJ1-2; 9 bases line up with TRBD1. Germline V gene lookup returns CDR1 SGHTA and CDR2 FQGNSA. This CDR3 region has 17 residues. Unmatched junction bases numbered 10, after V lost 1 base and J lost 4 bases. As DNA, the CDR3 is TGTGCCAGCAGCTTAGGGGGACAGGGTGGTTTGGTCTATGGCTACACCTTC. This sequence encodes CASSLGGQGGLVYGYTF. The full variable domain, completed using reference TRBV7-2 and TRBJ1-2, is GAGVSQSPSNKVTEKGKDVELRCDPISGHTALYWYRQSLGQGLEFLIYFQGNSAPDKSGLPSDRFSAERTGGSVSTLTIQRTQQEDSAVYLCASSLGGQGGLVYGYTFGSGTRLTVV.

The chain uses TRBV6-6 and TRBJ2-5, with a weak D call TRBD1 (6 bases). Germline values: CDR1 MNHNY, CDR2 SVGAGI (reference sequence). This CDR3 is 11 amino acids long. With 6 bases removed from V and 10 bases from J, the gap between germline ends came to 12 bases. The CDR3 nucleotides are TGTGCCAGCAGCACAGGGTACGGCCAGTACTTC. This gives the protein CASSTGYGQYF.

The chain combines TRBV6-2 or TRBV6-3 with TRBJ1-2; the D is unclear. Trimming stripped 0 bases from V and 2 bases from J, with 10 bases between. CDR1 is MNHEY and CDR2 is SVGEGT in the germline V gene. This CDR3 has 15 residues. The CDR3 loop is CASSYSGRPNYGYTF. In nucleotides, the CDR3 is TGTGCCAGCAGTTACTCGGGGAGGCCCAACTATGGCTACACCTTC.

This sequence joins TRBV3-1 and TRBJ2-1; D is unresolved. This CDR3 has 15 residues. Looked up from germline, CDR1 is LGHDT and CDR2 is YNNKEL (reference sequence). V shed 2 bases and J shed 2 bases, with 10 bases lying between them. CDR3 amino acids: CASSQIRAPYNEQFF. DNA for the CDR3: TGTGCCAGCAGCCAAATAAGGGCGCCCTACAATGAGCAGTTCTTC.

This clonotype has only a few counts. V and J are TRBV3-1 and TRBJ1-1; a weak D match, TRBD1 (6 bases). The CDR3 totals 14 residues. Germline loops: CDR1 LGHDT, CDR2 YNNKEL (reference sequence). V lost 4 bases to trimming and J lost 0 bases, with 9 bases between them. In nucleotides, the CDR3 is TGTGCCAGCAGCCCTGGACAGCTGAACACTGAAGCTTTCTTT. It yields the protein CASSPGQLNTEAFF.

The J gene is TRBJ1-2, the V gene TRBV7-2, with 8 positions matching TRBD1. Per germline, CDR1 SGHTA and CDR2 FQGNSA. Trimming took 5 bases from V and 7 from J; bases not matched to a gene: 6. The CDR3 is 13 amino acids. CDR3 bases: TGTGCCAGCAGCAGACAGGGGAGGTTTGGCTACACCTTC. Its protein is CASSRQGRFGYTF.

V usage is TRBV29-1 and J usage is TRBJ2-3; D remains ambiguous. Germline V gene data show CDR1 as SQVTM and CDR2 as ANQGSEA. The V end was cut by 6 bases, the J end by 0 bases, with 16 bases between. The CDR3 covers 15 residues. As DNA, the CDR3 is TGCAGCGTCTCATTCCAGGCATCTAGCACAGATACGCAGTATTTT. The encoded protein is CSVSFQASSTDTQYF.

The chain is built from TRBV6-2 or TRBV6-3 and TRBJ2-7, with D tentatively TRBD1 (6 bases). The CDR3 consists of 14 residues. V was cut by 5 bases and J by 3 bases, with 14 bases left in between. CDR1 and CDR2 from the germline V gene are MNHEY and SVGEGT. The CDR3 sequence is CASSDRQVVYEQYV. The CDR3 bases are TGTGCCAGCAGTGATAGACAGGTCGTCTACGAGCAGTACGTC.

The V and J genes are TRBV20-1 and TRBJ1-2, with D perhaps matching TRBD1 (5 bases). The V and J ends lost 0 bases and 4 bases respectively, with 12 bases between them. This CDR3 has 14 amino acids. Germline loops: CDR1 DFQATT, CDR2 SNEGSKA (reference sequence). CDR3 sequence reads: CSARDSRGPYGYTF. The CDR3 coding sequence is TGCAGTGCTAGAGATTCGCGGGGCCCCTATGGCTACACCTTC.

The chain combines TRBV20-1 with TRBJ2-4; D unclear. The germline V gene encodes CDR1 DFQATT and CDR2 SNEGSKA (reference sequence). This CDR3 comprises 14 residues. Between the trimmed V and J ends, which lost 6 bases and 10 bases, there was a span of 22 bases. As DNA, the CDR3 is TGCAGTGCCCCCCGCCCGACTTCTAGACCGATTCAGTACTTC. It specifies CSAPRPTSRPIQYF.

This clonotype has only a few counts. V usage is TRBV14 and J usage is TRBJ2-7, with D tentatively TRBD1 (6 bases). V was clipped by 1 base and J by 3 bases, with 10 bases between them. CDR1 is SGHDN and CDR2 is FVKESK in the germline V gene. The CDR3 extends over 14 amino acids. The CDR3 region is CASSQGTGLYEQYF. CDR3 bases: TGTGCCAGCAGCCAAGGAACAGGGCTCTACGAGCAGTACTTC.

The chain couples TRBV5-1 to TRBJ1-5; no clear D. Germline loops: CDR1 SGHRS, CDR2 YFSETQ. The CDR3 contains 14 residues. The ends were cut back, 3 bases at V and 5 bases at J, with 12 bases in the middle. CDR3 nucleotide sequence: TGCGCCAGCAGCTACGGGCTTTCTCATCAGCCCCAGCATTTT. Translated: CASSYGLSHQPQHF.

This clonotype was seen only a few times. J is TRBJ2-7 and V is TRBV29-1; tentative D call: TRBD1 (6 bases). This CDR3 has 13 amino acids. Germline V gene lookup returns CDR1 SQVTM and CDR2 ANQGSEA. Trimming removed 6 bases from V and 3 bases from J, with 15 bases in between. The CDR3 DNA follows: TGCAGCGTCCGCAGGGGATCAAACTACGAGCAGTACTTC. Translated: CSVRRGSNYEQYF.

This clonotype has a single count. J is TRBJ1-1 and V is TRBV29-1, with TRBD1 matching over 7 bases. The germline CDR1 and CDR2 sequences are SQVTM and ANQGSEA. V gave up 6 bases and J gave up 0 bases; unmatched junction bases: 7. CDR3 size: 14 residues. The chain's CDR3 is CSVRTGTMNTEAFF. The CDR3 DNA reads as TGCAGCGTCCGGACAGGTACGATGAACACTGAAGCTTTCTTT.